This T cell receptor beta chain emerged from a study of cytotoxic CD8 clonotypes in ibrutinib-treated CLL. In the study overall: The group held more than 10 relapsed/refractory and under 16 treatment-naive patients, with under 18 IGHV unmutated. Responses comprised about 25 partial and 2 complete; at median approximately six years, about 14 remained remitted and some 12 progressed. The study, taken as a whole, reports: At ibrutinib response, clonality increased, and at progression it declined back toward baseline. Different sampling times were used for sustained-remission and progressing patients.

Data came from immunoSEQ multiplex PCR; TCRdb stores just in-frame clones and leaves some out. This table has approximately 280,000 clones, 70% to 80% appearing once. Regarding this clone: Its antigen is not identified.

Trimming removed 5 bases at V and 0 bases at J, with 11 bases between. In germline, CDR1 is SEHNR, CDR2 FQNEAQ (reference sequence). This CDR3 has 15 residues. Here the sequenced sample was PBMCs, taken at disease progression, from a patient treated with ibrutinib. The sequence came from a human donor with chronic lymphocytic leukemia. The chain carries TRBV7-9 and TRBJ1-5; the D is unclear. This chain's CDR3 is CASSDPADSNQPQHF. CDR3 DNA: TGTGCCAGCAGCGACCCCGCCGATAGCAATCAGCCCCAGCATTTT.